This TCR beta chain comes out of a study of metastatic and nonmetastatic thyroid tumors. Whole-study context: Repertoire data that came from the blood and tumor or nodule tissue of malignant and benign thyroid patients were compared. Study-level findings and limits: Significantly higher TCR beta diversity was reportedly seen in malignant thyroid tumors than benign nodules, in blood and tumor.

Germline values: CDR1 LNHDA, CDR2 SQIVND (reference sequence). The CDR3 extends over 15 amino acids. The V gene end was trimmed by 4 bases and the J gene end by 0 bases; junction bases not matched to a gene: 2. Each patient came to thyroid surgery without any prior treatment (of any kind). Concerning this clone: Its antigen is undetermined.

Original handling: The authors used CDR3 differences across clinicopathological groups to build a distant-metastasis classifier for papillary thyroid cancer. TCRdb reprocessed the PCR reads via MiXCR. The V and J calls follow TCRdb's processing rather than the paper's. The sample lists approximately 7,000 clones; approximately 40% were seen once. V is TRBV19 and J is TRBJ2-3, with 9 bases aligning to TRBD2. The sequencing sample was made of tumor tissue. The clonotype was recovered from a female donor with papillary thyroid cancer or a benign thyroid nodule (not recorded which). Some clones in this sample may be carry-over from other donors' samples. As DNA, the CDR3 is TGTGCCAGTAGTACTAGCGGGATGAGCACAGATACGCAGTATTTT. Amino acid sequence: CASSTSGMSTDTQYF.